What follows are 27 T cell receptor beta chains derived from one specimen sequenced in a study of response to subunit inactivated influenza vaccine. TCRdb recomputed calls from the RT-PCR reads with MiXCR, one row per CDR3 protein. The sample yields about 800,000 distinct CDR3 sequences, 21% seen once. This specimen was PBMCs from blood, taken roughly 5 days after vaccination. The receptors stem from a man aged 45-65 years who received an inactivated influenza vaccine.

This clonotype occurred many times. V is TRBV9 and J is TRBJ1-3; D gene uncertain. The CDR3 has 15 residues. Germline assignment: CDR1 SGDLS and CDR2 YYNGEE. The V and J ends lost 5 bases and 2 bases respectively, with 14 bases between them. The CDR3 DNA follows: TGTGCCAGCAGGAGTGGCGGGTATACTGGAAACACCATATATTTT. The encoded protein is CASRSGGYTGNTIYF.

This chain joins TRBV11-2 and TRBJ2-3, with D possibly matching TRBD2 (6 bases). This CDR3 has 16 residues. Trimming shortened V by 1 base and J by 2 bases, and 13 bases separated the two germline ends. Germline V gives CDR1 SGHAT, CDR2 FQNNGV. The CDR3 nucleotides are TGTGCCAGCAGCTTAGCTCCGGGACTGCACACAGATACGCAGTATTTT. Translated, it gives CASSLAPGLHTDTQYF.

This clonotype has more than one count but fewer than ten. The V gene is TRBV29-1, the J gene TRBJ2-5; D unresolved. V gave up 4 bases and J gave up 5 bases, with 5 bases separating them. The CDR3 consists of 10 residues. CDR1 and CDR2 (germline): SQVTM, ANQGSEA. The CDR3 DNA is TGCAGCGTTGCTTCCGAGACCCAGTACTTC. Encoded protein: CSVASETQYF.

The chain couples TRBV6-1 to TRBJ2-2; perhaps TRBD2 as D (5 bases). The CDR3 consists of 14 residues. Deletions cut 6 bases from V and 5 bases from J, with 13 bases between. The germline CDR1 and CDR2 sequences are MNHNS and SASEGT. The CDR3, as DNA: TGTGCCAGCAGCATAGCCGGGGAGACCGGGGAGCTGTTTTTT. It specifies CASSIAGETGELFF.

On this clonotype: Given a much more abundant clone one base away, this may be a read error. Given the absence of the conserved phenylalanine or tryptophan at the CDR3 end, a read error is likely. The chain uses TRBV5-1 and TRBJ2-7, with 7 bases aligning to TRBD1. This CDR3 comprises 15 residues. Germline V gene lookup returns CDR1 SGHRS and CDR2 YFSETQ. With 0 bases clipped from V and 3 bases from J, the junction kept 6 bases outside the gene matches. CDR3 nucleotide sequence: TGCGCCAGCAGCTTGGCCACGACAGGGTTCTACGAGCAGTACTCC. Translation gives CASSLATTGFYEQYS.

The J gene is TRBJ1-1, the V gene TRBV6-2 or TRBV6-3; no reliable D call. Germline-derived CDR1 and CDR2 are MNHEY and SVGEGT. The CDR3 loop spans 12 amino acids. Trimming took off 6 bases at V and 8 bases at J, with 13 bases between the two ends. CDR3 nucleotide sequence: TGTGCCAGCAGCCTCACCCTCTTCGAAGCTTTCTTT. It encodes CASSLTLFEAFF.

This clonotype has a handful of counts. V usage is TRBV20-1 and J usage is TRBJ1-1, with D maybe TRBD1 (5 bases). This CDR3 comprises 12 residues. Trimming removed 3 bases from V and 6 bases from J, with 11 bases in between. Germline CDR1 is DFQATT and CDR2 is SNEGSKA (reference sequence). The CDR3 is CSASPGDAEAFF. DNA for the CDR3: TGCAGTGCTAGCCCGGGGGACGCTGAAGCTTTCTTT.

In nucleotides, the CDR3 is TGTGCCAGCAGCTTACAGCTAGGAAACACCATATATTTT. Residues: CASSLQLGNTIYF. This chain joins TRBV7-2 and TRBJ1-3, with unresolved D. The V end lost 2 bases, the J end lost 4 bases, and 6 bases lay between the germline ends. The V gene's germline CDR1 is SGHTA and CDR2 FQGNSA. The CDR3 loop spans 13 amino acids.

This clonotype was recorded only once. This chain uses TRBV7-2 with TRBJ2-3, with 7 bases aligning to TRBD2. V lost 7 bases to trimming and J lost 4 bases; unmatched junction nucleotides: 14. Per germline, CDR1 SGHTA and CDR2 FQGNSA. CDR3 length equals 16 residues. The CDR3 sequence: CASMNSALAGADTQYF. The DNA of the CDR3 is TGTGCCAGCATGAACAGTGCCCTGGCGGGGGCAGATACGCAGTATTTT.

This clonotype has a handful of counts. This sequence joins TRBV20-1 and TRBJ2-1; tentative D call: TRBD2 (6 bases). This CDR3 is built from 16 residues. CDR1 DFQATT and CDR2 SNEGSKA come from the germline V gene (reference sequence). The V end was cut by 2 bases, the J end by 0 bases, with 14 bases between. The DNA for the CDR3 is TGCAGTGCTAGAACCGCCGCGGGGAGCTCCTACAATGAGCAGTTCTTC. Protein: CSARTAAGSSYNEQFF.

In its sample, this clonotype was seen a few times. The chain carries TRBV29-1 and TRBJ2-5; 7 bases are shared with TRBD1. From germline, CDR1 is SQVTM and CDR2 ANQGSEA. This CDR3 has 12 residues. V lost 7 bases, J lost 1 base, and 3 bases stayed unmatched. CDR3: CSGRTGQETQYF. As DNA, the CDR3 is TGCAGCGGTAGGACAGGCCAAGAGACCCAGTACTTC.

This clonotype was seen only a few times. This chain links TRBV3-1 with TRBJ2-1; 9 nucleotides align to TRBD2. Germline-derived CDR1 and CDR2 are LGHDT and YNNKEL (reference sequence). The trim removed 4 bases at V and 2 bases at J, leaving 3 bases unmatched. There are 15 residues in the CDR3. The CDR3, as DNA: TGTGCCAGCAGCCGGGAGCGGGGGGCCTACAATGAGCAGTTCTTC. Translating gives CASSRERGAYNEQFF.

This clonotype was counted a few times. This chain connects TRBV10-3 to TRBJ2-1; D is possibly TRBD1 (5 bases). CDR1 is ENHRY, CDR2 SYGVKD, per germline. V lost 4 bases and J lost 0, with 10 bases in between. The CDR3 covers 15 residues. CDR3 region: CAISVGLSSYNEQFF. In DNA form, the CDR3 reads TGTGCCATCAGTGTGGGGCTGAGCTCCTACAATGAGCAGTTCTTC.

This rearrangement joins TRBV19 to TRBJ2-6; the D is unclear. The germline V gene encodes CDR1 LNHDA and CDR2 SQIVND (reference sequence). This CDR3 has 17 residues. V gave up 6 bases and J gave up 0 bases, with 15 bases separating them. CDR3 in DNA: TGTGCCAGTAGCCCTACCGTTTTAGGCTCTGGGGCCAACGTCCTGACTTTC. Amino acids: CASSPTVLGSGANVLTF.

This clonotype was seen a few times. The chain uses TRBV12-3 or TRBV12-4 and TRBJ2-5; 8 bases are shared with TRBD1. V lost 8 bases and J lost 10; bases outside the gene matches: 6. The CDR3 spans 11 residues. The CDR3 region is CASGEGTGQYF. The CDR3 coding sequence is TGTGCCAGCGGTGAAGGGACAGGCCAGTACTTC.

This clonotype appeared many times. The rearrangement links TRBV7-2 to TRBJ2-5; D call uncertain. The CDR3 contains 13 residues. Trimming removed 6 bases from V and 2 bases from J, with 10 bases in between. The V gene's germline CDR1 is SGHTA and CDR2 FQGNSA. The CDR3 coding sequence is TGTGCCAGCAGTTTGGTCAGACAAGAGACCCAGTACTTC. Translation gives CASSLVRQETQYF.

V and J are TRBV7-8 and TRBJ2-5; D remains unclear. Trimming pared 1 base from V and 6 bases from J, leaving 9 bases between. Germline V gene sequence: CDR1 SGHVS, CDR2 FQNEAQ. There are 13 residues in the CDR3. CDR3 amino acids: CASSLGEVQTQYF. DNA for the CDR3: TGTGCCAGCAGCTTAGGAGAGGTGCAGACCCAGTACTTC.

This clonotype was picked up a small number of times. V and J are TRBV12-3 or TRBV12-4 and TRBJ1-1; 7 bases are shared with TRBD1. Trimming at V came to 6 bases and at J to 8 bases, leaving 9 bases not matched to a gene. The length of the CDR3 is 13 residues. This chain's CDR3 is CASRYRDRDEAFF. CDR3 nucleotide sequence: TGTGCCAGCAGATACCGGGACAGAGACGAAGCTTTCTTT.

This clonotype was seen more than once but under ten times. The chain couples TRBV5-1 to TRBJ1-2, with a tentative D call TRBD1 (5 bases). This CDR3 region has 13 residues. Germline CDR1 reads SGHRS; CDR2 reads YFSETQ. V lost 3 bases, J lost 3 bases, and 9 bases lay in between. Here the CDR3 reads CASSWDRDYGYTF. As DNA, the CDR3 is TGCGCCAGCAGCTGGGACCGCGACTATGGCTACACCTTC.

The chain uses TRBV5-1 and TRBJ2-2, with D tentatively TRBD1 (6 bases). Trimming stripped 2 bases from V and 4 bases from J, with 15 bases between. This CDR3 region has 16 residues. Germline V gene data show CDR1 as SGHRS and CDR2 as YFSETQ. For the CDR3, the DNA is TGCGCCAGCAGCTTTATAGGCTCAGGGGCCACCGGGGAGCTGTTTTTT. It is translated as CASSFIGSGATGELFF.

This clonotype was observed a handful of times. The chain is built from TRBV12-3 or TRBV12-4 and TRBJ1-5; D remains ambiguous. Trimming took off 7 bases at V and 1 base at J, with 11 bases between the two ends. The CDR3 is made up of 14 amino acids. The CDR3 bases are TGTGCCAGCACCTCGAGTGGGAGCAATCAGCCCCAGCATTTT. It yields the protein CASTSSGSNQPQHF.

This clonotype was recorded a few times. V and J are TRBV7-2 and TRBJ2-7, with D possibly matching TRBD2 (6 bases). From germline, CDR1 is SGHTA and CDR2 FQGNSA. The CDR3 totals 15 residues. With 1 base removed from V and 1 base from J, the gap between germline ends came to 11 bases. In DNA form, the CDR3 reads TGTGCCAGCAGCTTAGACGGGGGTCGTTCCTACGAGCAGTACTTC. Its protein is CASSLDGGRSYEQYF. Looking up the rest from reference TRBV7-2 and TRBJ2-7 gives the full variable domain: GAGVSQSPSNKVTEKGKDVELRCDPISGHTALYWYRQSLGQGLEFLIYFQGNSAPDKSGLPSDRFSAERTGGSVSTLTIQRTQQEDSAVYLCASSLDGGRSYEQYFGPGTRLTVT.

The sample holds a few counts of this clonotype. The CDR3 DNA sequence: TGTGCCATCAGTGCGCGGTGGGGAGAGACCCAGTACTTC. Amino acid sequence: CAISARWGETQYF. V and J are TRBV10-3 and TRBJ2-5; D unclear. The germline V gene encodes CDR1 ENHRY and CDR2 SYGVKD. V was shortened by 4 bases and J by 4 bases, with 10 bases between the two germline ends. The CDR3 is made up of 13 amino acids.

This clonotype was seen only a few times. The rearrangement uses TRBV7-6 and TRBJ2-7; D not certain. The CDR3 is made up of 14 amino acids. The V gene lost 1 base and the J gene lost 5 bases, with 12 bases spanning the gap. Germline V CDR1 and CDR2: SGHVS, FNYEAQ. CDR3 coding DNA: TGTGCCAGCAGCTTAGTATGGCAGACCCACGAGCAGTACTTC. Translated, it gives CASSLVWQTHEQYF.

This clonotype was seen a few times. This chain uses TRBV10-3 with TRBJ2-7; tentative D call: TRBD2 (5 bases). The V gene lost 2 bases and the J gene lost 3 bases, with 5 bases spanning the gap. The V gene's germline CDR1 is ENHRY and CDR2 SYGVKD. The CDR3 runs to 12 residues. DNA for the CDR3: TGTGCCATCAGTGAGGCGGGCTACGAGCAGTACTTC. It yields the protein CAISEAGYEQYF.

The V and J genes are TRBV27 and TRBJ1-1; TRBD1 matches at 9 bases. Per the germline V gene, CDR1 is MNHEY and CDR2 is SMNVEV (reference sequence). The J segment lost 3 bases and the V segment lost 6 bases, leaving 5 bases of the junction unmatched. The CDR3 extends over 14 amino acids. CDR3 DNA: TGTGCCAGCAGGGGACAGGGACGGTACACTGAAGCTTTCTTT. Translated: CASRGQGRYTEAFF.

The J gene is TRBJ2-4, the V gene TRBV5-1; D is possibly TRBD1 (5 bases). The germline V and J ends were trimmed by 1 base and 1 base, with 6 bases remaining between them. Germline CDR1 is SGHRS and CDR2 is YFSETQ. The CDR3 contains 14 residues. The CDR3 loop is CASSLPGAKNIQYF. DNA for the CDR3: TGCGCCAGCAGCTTGCCAGGGGCCAAAAACATTCAGTACTTC.